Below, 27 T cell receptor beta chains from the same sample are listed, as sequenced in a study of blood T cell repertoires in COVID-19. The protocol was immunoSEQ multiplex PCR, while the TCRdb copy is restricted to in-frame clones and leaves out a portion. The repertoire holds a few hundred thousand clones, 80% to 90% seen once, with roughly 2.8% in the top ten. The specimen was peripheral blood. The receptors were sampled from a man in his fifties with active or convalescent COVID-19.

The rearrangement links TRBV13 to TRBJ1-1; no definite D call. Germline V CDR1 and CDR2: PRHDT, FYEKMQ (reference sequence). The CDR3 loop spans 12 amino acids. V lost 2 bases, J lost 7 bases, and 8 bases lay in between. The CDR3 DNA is TGTGCCAGCAGCTTATTGATTAGTGAAGCTTTCTTT. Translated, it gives CASSLLISEAFF.

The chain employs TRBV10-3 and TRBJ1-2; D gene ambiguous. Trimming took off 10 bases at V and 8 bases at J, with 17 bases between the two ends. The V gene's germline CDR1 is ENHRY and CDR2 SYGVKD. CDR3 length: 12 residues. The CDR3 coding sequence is TGTGCCAGCTCGCCAGGCATAGGAGGCTACACCTTC. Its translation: CASSPGIGGYTF.

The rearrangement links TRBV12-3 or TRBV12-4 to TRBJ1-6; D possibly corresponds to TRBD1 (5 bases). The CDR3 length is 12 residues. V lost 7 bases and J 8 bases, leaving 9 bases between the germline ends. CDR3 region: CASTIGDSPLHF. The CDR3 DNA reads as TGTGCCAGCACCATAGGGGATTCACCCCTCCACTTT.

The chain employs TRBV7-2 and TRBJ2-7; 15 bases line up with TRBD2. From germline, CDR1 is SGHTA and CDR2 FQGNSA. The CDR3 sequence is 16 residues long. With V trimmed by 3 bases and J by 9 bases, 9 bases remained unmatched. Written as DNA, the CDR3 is TGTGCCAGCAGCTTGGGACTAGCGGGGGGCCGGGTGACGCAGTACTTC. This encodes CASSLGLAGGRVTQYF.

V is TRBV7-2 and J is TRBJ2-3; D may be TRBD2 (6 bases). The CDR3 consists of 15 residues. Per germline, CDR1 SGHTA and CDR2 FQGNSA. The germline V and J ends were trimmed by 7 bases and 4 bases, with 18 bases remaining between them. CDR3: CASTPVGGKSDTQYF. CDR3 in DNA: TGTGCCAGCACCCCAGTTGGGGGGAAGTCAGATACGCAGTATTTT.

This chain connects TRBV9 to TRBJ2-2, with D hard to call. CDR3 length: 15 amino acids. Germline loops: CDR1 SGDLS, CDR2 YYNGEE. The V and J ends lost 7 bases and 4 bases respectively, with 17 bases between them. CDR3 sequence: CASGRSVRPTGELFF. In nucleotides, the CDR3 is TGTGCCAGCGGTCGCTCGGTCCGTCCCACCGGGGAGCTGTTTTTT.

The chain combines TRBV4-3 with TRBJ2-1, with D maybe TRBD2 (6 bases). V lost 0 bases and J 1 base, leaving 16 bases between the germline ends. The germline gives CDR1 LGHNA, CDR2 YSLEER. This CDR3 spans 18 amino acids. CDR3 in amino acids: CASSQDGLAFFSYNEQFF. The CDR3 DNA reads TGCGCCAGCAGCCAAGATGGGCTAGCGTTTTTTTCCTACAATGAGCAGTTCTTC.

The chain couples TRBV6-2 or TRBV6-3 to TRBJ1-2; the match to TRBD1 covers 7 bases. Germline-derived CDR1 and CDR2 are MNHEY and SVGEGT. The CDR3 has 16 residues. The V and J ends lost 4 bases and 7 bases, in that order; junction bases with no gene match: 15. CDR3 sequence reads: CASSSPLEGGRGGYTF. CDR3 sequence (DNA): TGTGCCAGCAGTTCCCCCCTAGAAGGGGGCAGAGGTGGCTACACCTTC.

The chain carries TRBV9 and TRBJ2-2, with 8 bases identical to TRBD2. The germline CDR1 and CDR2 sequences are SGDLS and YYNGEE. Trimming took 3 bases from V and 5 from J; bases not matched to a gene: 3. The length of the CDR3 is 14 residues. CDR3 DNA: TGTGCCAGCAGCGCCGGACTAGCTACCGGGGAGCTGTTTTTT. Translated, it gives CASSAGLATGELFF.

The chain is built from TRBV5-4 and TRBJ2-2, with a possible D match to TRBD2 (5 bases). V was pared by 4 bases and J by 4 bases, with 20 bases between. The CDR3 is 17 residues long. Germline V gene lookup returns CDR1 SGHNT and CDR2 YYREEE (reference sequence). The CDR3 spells CASSPDPGGGVTGELFF. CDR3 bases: TGTGCCAGCAGCCCTGACCCTGGAGGTGGTGTCACCGGGGAGCTGTTTTTT.

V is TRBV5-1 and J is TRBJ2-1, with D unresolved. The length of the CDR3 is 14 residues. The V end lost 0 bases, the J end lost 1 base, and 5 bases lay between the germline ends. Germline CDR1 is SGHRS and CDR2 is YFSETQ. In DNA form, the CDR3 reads TGCGCCAGCAGCTTGGATCCTTCCTACAATGAGCAGTTCTTC. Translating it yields CASSLDPSYNEQFF.

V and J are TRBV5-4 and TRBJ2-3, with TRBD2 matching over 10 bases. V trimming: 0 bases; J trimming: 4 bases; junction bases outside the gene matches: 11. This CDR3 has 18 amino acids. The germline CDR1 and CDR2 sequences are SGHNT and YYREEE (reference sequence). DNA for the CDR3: TGTGCCAGCAGCTTGGAGATGGCTAGCGGGAGTTCGGCAGATACGCAGTATTTT. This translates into CASSLEMASGSSADTQYF.

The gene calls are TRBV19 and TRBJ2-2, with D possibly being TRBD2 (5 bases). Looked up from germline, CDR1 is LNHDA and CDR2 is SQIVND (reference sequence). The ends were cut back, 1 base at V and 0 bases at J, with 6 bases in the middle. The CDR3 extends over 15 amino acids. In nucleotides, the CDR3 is TGTGCCAGTAGTATAGGAGGGACGAACACCGGGGAGCTGTTTTTT. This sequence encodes CASSIGGTNTGELFF. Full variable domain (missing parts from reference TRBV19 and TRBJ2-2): DGGITQSPKYLFRKEGQNVTLSCEQNLNHDAMYWYRQDPGQGLRLIYYSQIVNDFQKGDIAEGYSVSREKKESFPLTVTSAQKNPTAFYLCASSIGGTNTGELFFGEGSRLTVL.

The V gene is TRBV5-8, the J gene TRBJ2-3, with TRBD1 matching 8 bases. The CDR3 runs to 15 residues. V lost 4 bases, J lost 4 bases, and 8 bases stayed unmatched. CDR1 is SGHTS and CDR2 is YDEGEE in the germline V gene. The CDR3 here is CASSLGQGEADTQYF. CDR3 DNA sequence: TGTGCCAGCAGCCTAGGACAGGGTGAAGCAGATACGCAGTATTTT.

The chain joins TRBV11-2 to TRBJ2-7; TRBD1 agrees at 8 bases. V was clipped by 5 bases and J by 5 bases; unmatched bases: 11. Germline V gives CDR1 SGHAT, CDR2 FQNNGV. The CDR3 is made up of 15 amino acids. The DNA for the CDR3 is TGTGCCAGCAGCCCCGGGACAGGCTTTTTCGACGAGCAGTACTTC. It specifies CASSPGTGFFDEQYF.

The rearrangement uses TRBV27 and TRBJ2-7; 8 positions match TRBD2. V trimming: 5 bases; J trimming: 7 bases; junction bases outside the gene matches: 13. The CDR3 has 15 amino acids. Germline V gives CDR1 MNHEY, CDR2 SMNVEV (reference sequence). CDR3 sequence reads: CASSPLGSGIREQYF. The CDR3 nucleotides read TGTGCCAGCAGTCCCCTGGGTAGCGGGATCAGGGAGCAGTACTTC.

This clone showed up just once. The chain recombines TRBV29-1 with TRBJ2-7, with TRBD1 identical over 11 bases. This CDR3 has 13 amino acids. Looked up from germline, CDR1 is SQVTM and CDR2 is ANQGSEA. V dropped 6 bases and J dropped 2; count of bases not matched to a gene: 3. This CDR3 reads CSVGGQGAYEQYF. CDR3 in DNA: TGCAGCGTGGGGGGACAGGGGGCCTACGAGCAGTACTTC.

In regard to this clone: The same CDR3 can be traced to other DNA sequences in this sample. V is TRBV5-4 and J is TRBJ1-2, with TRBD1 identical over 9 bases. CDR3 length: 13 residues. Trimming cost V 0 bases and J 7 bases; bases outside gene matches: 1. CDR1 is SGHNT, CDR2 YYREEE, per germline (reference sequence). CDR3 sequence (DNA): TGTGCCAGCAGCTTGGCGGACAGGGGTGGCTACACCTTC. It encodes CASSLADRGGYTF.

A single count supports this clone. CDR3 DNA: TGTGCCAGCAGCGACAGGCTTCGTAGCTACACCTTC. It encodes CASSDRLRSYTF. V usage is TRBV9 and J usage is TRBJ1-2, with TRBD1 as a possible D gene (5 bases). V gave up 3 bases and J gave up 9 bases, with 12 bases separating them. The length of the CDR3 is 12 residues. Germline CDR1 is SGDLS and CDR2 is YYNGEE.

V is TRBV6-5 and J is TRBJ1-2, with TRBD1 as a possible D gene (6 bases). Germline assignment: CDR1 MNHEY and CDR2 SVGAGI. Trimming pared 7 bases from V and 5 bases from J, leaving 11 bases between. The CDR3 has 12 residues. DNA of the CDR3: TGTGCCAGCACCCAAAGGGGGTATGGCTACACCTTC. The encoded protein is CASTQRGYGYTF.

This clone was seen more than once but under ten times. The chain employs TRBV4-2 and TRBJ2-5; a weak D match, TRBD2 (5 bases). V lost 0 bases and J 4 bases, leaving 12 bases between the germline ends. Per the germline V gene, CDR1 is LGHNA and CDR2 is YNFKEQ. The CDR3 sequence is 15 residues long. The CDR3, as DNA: TGTGCCAGCAGCCAAGATTTGTCTAGCATAGAGACCCAGTACTTC. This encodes CASSQDLSSIETQYF.

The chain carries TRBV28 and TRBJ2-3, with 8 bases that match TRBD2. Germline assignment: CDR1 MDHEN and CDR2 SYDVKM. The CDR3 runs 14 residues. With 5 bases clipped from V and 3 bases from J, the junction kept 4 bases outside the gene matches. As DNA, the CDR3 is TGTGCCAGCAGTCGCCGGGGGGGGACAGATACGCAGTATTTT. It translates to CASSRRGGTDTQYF. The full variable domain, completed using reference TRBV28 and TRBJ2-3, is DVKVTQSSRYLVKRTGEKVFLECVQDMDHENMFWYRQDPGLGLRLIYFSYDVKMKEKGDIPEGYSVSREKKERFSLILESASTNQTSMYLCASSRRGGTDTQYFGPGTRLTVL.

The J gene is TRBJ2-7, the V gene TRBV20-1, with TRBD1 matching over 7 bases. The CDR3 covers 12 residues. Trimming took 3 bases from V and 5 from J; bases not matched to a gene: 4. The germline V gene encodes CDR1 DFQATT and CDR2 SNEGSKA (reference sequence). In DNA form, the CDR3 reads TGCAGTGCTAGTAGGACAGGTAACGAGCAGTACTTC. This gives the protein CSASRTGNEQYF.

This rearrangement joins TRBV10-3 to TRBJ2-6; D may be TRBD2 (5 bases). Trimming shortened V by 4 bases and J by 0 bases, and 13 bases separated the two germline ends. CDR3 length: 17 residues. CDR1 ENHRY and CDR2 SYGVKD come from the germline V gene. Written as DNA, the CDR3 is TGTGCCATCAGTGGTGCCGGGATTGCCTCTGGGGCCAACGTCCTGACTTTC. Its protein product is CAISGAGIASGANVLTF.

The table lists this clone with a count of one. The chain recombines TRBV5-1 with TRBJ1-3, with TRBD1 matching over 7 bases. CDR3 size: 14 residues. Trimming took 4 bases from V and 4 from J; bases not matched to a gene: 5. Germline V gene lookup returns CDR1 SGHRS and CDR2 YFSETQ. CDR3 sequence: CASSEGARGNTIYF. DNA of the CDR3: TGCGCCAGCAGCGAGGGGGCGAGGGGAAACACCATATATTTT. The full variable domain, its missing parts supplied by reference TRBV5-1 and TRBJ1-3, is KAGVTQTPRYLIKTRGQQVTLSCSPISGHRSVSWYQQTPGQGLQFLFEYFSETQRNKGNFPGRFSGRQFSNSRSEMNVSTLELGDSALYLCASSEGARGNTIYFGEGSWLTVV.

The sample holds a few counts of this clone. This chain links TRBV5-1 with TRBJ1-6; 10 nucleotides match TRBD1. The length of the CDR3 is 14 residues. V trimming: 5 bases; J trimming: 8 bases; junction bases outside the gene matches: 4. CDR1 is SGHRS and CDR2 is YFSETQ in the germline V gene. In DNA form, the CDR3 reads TGCGCCAGCAGAGCAGGACAGGGGGATTCACCCCTCCACTTT. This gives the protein CASRAGQGDSPLHF.

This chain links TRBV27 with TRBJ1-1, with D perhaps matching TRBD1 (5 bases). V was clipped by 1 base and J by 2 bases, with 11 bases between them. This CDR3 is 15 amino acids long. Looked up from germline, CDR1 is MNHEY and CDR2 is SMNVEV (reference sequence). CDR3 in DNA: TGTGCCAGCAGTTTATTTGGGGCTACAAACACTGAAGCTTTCTTT. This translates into CASSLFGATNTEAFF.